This is a list of T cell receptor beta chains from one sample in a study of cytotoxic CD8 clonotypes in ibrutinib-treated CLL. TCRdb keeps only in-frame clones here, not all; method: immunoSEQ multiplex PCR. The sample has some 300,000 clones, just under 80% seen once. Here the sequenced sample was PBMCs, taken before ibrutinib treatment. These TCRs come from a human donor with chronic lymphocytic leukemia. CDR3s include the opening cysteine and the closing phenylalanine or tryptophan. D genes are given only for firm matches. Size is stated for part of the rows, as once, few or many counts, or as a class when the clone is expanded.

J,V,size,D,CDR3,DNA
TRBJ2-1,TRBV27,once,-,CARPGLIHNEQFF,TGTGCCCGACCGGGACTTATCCACAATGAGCAGTTCTTC
TRBJ1-2,TRBV14,once,-,CASSHPRSYGYTF,TGTGCCAGCAGCCACCCTCGGAGCTATGGCTACACCTTC
TRBJ2-2,TRBV28,-,-,CASSPGTANTGELFF,TGTGCCAGCAGTCCCGGGACGGCGAACACCGGGGAGCTGTTTTTT
TRBJ1-1,TRBV5-6,once,-,CASSLDPTDRKAFF,TGTGCCAGCAGCTTAGACCCCACAGACAGGAAAGCTTTCTTT
TRBJ2-3,TRBV4-3,-,TRBD2,CASSQEASGRWADTQYF,TGCGCCAGCAGCCAAGAGGCTAGCGGGAGATGGGCAGATACGCAGTATTTT
TRBJ2-3,TRBV6-6,once,-,CASSHPEGRDTQYF,TGTGCCAGCAGCCACCCTGAAGGGAGAGATACGCAGTATTTT
TRBJ2-5,TRBV5-4,-,-,CASSLSEETQYF,TGTGCCAGCAGCTTGTCCGAAGAGACCCAGTACTTC
TRBJ1-5,TRBV4-3,-,-,CASSQDRQSNQPQHF,TGCGCCAGCAGCCAAGATCGGCAAAGCAATCAGCCCCAGCATTTT
TRBJ2-5,TRBV5-1,-,TRBD2,CASSTRTSGRALETQYF,TGCGCCAGCAGCACACGGACTAGCGGGAGGGCTCTTGAGACCCAGTACTTC
TRBJ1-5,TRBV7-8,-,-,CASSLRHGNQPQHF,TGTGCCAGCAGCCTCCGACACGGCAATCAGCCCCAGCATTTT
TRBJ2-1,TRBV29-1,once,TRBD2,CSVEFRGERGGYNEQFF,TGCAGCGTTGAATTTCGCGGGGAGCGGGGAGGGTACAATGAGCAGTTCTTC
TRBJ2-7,TRBV27,few,TRBD2,CASSFGLAAPYEQYF,TGTGCCAGCAGTTTCGGACTAGCGGCCCCCTACGAGCAGTACTTC
TRBJ2-1,TRBV7-9,-,TRBD2,CASSLPTSGYYNEQFF,TGTGCCAGCAGCTTACCGACTAGCGGCTACTACAATGAGCAGTTCTTC
TRBJ2-7,TRBV29-1,-,TRBD1,CSVEIQGDEQYF,TGCAGCGTTGAAATACAGGGGGACGAGCAGTACTTC
TRBJ1-1,TRBV9,-,-,CASSHNTGNTEAFF,TGTGCCAGCAGCCATAATACAGGAAACACTGAAGCTTTCTTT
TRBJ1-2,TRBV2,few,-,CASRWGQGNTF,-
TRBJ1-2,TRBV5-6,-,TRBD1,CASSLGQGANYGYTF,TGTGCCAGCAGCTTGGGACAGGGCGCTAACTATGGCTACACCTTC
TRBJ2-3,TRBV7-8,-,-,CASSLVRRVADTQYF,TGTGCCAGCAGCTTAGTCCGGAGGGTGGCAGATACGCAGTATTTT
TRBJ2-5,TRBV30,once,-,CAWVLFETQYF,TGTGCCTGGGTACTTTTTGAGACCCAGTACTTC
TRBJ2-3,TRBV25-1,-,-,CASSELGGASTDTQYF,TGTGCCAGCAGTGAATTAGGCGGAGCTAGCACAGATACGCAGTATTTT
TRBJ1-1,TRBV10-3,-,TRBD1,CAISDSRQGNTEAFF,TGTGCCATCAGTGATTCGAGACAGGGGAACACTGAAGCTTTCTTT
TRBJ2-1,TRBV28,-,TRBD2,CASSLPSGRGEQFF,TGTGCCAGCAGTTTGCCTAGCGGGAGAGGTGAGCAGTTCTTC
TRBJ1-2,TRBV5-4,-,-,CASSLERLKGYTF,TGTGCCAGCAGCTTGGAGCGGTTAAAGGGCTACACCTTC
TRBJ1-4,TRBV10-3,-,-,CATGRGEKLFF,TGTGCCACCGGGCGCGGTGAAAAACTGTTTTTT
TRBJ2-7,TRBV6-5,-,-,CASSSTGEQYF,TGTGCCAGCAGTTCGACTGGCGAGCAGTACTTC
TRBJ2-3,TRBV7-9,-,-,CASSVSVSTDTQYF,TGTGCCAGCAGCGTGAGCGTTAGCACAGATACGCAGTATTTT
TRBJ2-1,TRBV27,-,TRBD2,CASSLTSGYYNEQFF,TGTGCCAGCAGTTTGACTAGCGGTTACTACAATGAGCAGTTCTTC
TRBJ2-5,TRBV4-2,-,TRBD2,CASSRTGTSGNQETQYF,TGTGCCAGCAGCAGGACCGGGACTAGCGGGAACCAAGAGACCCAGTACTTC
TRBJ2-6,TRBV28,few,-,CASRRTGRASFSGANVLTF,TGTGCCAGCAGGAGGACTGGGCGGGCTTCCTTCTCTGGGGCCAACGTCCTGACTTTC
TRBJ1-5,TRBV27,-,-,CASSGRGGSNQPQHF,TGTGCCAGCAGTGGAAGGGGGGGAAGCAATCAGCCCCAGCATTTT
TRBJ1-4,TRBV4-1,few,-,CASSQAAPLEKLFF,TGCGCCAGCAGCCAAGCGGCACCTCTTGAAAAACTGTTTTTT
TRBJ2-3,TRBV19,-,-,CASTTGDTQYF,TGTGCCAGTACCACAGGGGATACGCAGTATTTT
TRBJ2-2,TRBV5-4,-,TRBD2,CASSSGPGTSSRDTGELFF,TGTGCCAGCAGCTCTGGACCCGGGACTAGCTCTCGGGACACCGGGGAGCTGTTTTTT
TRBJ2-1,TRBV9,-,-,CASSSGVGGIEQFF,TGTGCCAGCAGCTCAGGGGTCGGGGGCATTGAGCAGTTCTTC
TRBJ2-7,TRBV12-5,-,-,CASGRQVGNEQYF,TGTGCTAGTGGCCGACAGGTAGGCAACGAGCAGTACTTC
TRBJ2-7,TRBV5-4,-,TRBD2,CASSYRTSGLSYEQYF,TGTGCCAGCAGCTACCGGACTAGCGGGCTCTCCTACGAGCAGTACTTC
TRBJ2-2,TRBV29-1,-,-,CSVDTGLLNTGELFF,TGCAGCGTGGACACAGGGTTATTAAACACCGGGGAGCTGTTTTTT
TRBJ1-1,TRBV28,-,-,CASSFHSQSMNTEAFF,TGTGCCAGCAGTTTTCACAGTCAGAGCATGAACACTGAAGCTTTCTTT
TRBJ2-5,TRBV5-4,-,TRBD2,CASSLGRGGLETQYF,TGTGCCAGCAGCCTTGGGCGGGGGGGCTTGGAGACCCAGTACTTC
TRBJ2-2,TRBV4-1,-,TRBD1,CASSRSTQGASGTGELFF,TGCGCCAGCAGCCGAAGCACACAGGGGGCGAGCGGCACCGGGGAGCTGTTTTTT
TRBJ1-2,TRBV4-1,-,TRBD1,CASSQKTGSGVGYTF,TGCGCCAGCAGCCAAAAGACAGGGTCCGGTGTTGGCTACACCTTC
TRBJ1-2,TRBV25-1,few,TRBD1,CASNPRGANYGYTF,TGTGCCAGCAATCCCAGGGGGGCTAACTATGGCTACACCTTC
TRBJ2-3,TRBV30,-,-,CAWNRVTDTQYF,TGTGCCTGGAACAGGGTCACAGATACGCAGTATTTT
TRBJ2-6,TRBV9,-,-,CASSVAIRGKTSSSGANVLTF,TGTGCCAGCAGCGTAGCTATAAGGGGAAAAACTAGCAGCTCTGGGGCCAACGTCCTGACTTTC
TRBJ1-2,TRBV4-2,-,-,CASSQGISVTDYGYTF,TGTGCCAGCAGCCAAGGGATTTCGGTGACGGACTATGGCTACACCTTC
TRBJ2-7,TRBV4-1,-,-,CASSQPREFGSYEQYF,TGCGCCAGCAGCCAACCTCGGGAGTTCGGATCCTACGAGCAGTACTTC
TRBJ1-2,TRBV5-4,once,TRBD1,CASSGVLRTGIDGYTF,TGTGCCAGCAGCGGGGTTCTGCGGACAGGGATTGATGGCTACACCTTC
TRBJ2-2,TRBV10-3,-,TRBD2,CAISDGTGRTNTGELFF,TGTGCCATCAGTGATGGCACCGGGAGGACGAACACCGGGGAGCTGTTTTTT
TRBJ2-1,TRBV29-1,once,TRBD2,CSVAQTSGAYNEQFF,TGCAGCGTTGCCCAGACTAGCGGAGCTTACAATGAGCAGTTCTTC
TRBJ2-7,TRBV4-3,-,-,CASSQVSSTAGGGGIYEQYF,TGCGCCAGCAGCCAAGTTTCTTCTACCGCTGGTGGAGGGGGAATCTACGAGCAGTACTTC